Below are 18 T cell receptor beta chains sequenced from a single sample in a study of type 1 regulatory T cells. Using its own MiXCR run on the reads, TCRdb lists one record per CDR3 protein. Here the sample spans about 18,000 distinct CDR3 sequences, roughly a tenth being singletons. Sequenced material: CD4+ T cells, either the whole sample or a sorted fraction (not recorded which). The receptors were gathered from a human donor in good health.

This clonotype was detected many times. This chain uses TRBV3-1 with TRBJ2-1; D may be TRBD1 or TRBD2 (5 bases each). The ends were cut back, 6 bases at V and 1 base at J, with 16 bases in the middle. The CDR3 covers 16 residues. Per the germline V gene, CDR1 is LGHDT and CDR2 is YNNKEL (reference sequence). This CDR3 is CASSYWRGVSYNEQFF. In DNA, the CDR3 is TGTGCCAGCAGTTATTGGCGAGGGGTTTCCTACAATGAGCAGTTCTTC.

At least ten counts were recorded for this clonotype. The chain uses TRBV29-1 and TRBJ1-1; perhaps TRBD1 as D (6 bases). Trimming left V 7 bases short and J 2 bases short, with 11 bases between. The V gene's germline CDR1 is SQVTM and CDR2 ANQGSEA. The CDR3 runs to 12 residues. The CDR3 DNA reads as TGCAGCGCCGGACAGTCAAACACTGAAGCTTTCTTT. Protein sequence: CSAGQSNTEAFF. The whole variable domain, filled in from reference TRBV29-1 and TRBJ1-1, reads SAVISQKPSRDICQRGTSLTIQCQVDSQVTMMFWYRQQPGQSLTLIATANQGSEATYESGFVIDKFPISRPNLTFSTLTVSNMSPEDSSIYLCSAGQSNTEAFFGQGTRLTVV.

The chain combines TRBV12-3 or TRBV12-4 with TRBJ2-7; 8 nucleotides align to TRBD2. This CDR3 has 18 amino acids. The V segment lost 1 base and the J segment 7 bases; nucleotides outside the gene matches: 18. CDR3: CASSLDPFWKAGVEEQYF. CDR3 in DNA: TGTGCCAGCAGTTTAGACCCCTTTTGGAAAGCGGGAGTAGAGGAGCAGTACTTC.

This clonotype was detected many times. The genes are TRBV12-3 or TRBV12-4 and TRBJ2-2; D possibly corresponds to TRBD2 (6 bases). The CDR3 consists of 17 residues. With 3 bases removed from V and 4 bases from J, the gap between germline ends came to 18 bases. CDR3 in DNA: TGTGCCAGCAGTTTCCAGGGCCGGGACTGGATCACCGGGGAGCTGTTTTTT. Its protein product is CASSFQGRDWITGELFF.

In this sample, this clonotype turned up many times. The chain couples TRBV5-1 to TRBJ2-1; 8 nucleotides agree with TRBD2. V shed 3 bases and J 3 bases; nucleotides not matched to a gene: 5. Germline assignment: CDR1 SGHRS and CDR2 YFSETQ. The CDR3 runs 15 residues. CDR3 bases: TGCGCCAGCAGCTACGGCCTAGCGGGCTACAATGAGCAGTTCTTC. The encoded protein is CASSYGLAGYNEQFF.

CDR3 amino acids: CASTLSSAGELFF. CDR3 DNA: TGTGCCAGCACTCTATCGAGTGCCGGGGAGCTGTTTTTT. The chain combines TRBV12-3 or TRBV12-4 with TRBJ2-2; D uncertain. Deletions cut 7 bases from V and 6 bases from J, with 12 bases between. This CDR3 spans 13 amino acids.

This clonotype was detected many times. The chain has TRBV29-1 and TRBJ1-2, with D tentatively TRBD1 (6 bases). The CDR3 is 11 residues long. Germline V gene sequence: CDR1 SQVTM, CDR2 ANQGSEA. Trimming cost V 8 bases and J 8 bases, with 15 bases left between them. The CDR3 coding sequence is TGCAGCACCGAAACAGGGAGAGGCTACACCTTC. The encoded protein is CSTETGRGYTF.

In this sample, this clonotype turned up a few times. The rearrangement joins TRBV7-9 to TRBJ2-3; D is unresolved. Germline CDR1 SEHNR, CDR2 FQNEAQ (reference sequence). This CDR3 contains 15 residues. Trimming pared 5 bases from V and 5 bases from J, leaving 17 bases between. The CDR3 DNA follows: TGTGCCAGCAGCCTCTCACTGGGATTAGGAGATACGCAGTATTTT. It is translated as CASSLSLGLGDTQYF.

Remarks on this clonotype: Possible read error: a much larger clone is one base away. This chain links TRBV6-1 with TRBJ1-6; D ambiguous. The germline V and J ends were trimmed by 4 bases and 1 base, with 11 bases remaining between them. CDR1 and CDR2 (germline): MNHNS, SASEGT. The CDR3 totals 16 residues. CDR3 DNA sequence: TGTGCCAGCAGTGGGATAAGGGCGTCCTATAATTCACCCCTCCACTTT. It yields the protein CASSGIRASYNSPLHF.

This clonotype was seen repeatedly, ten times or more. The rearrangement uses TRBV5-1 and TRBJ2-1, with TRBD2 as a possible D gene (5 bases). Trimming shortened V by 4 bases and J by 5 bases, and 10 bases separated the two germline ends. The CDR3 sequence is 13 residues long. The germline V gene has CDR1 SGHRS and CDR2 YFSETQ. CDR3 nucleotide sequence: TGCGCCAGCAGCGAGAGGGTGAACAATGAGCAGTTCTTC. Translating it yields CASSERVNNEQFF.

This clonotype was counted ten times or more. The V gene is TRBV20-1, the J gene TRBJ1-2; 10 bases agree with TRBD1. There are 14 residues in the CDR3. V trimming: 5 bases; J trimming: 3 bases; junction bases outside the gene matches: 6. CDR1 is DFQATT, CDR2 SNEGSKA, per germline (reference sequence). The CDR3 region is CSARPGTGDYGYTF. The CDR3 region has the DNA TGCAGTGCTCGGCCCGGGACAGGGGACTATGGCTACACCTTC.

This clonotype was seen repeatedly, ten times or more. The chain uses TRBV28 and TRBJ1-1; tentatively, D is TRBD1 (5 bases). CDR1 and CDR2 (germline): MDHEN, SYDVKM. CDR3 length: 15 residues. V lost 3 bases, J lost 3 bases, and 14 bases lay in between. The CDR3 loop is CASSFYSGTYTEAFF. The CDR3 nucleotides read TGTGCCAGCAGTTTTTATTCAGGGACTTACACTGAAGCTTTCTTT.

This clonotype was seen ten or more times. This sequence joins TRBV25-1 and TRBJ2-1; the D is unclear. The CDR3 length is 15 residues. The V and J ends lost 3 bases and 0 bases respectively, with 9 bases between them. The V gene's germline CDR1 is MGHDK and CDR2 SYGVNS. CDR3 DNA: TGTGCCAGCAGTGATCCCAGGAGCTCCTACAATGAGCAGTTCTTC. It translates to CASSDPRSSYNEQFF. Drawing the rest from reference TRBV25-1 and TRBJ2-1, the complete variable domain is EADIYQTPRYLVIGTGKKITLECSQTMGHDKMYWYQQDPGMELHLIHYSYGVNSTEKGDLSSESTVSRIRTEHFPLTLESARPSHTSQYLCASSDPRSSYNEQFFGPGTRLTVL.

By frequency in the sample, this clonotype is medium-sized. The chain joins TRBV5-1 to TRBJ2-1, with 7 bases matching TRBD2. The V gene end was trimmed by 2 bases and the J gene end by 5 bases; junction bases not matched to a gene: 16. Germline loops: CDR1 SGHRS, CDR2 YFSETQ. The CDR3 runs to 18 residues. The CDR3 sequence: CASSFNSVALAANNEQFF. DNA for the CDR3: TGCGCCAGCAGCTTTAATTCCGTGGCGCTAGCGGCAAACAATGAGCAGTTCTTC.

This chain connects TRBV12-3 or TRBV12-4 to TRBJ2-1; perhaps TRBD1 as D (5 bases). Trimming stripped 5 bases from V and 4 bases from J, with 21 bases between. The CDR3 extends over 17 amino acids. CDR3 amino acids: CASSAPVAGLGYNEQFF. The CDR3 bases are TGTGCCAGCAGTGCCCCCGTTGCAGGGCTGGGGTACAATGAGCAGTTCTTC.

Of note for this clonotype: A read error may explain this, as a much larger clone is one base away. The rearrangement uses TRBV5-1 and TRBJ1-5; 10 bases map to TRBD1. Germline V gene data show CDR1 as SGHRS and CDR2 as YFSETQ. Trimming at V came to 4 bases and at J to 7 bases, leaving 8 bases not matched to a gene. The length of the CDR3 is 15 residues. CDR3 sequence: CASSAGQGTGQPQHF. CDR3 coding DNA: TGCGCCAGCAGCGCGGGACAGGGGACAGGACAGCCCCAGCATTTT.

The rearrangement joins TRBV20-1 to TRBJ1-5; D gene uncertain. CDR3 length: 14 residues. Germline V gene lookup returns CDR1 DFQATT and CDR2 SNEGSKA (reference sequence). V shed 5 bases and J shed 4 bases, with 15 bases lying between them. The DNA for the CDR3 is TGCAGTGCTTTCGGACGGGGTTCGAATCAGCCCCAGCATTTT. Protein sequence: CSAFGRGSNQPQHF.

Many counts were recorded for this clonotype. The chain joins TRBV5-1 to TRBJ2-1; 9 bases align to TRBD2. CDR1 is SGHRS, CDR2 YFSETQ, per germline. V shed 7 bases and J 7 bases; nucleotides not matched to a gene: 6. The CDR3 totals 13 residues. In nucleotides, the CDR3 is TGCGCCAGCTCTTCGGCGGGAGGGAATGAGCAGTTCTTC. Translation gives CASSSAGGNEQFF.